This entry lists 3 T cell receptor beta chains sequenced from one sample in a study of CD8 T cells in Susac syndrome. RNA was extracted with the RNeasy kit, and a quantity of roughly 0.45 to 1 ug was reverse transcribed using random hexamers. TCRdb analysed the immunoSEQ multiplex PCR reads with MiXCR anew, one entry per CDR3 protein. The repertoire holds some 170,000 distinct CDR3 sequences, with just under 95% as singletons. Sequencing was performed on CD4+ T cells from PBMCs. These receptors were obtained from a human donor with Susac syndrome.

J is TRBJ2-3 and V is TRBV7-2; TRBD1 is a possible D gene (5 bases). The V end was cut by 0 bases, the J end by 4 bases, with 8 bases between. CDR1 and CDR2 (germline): SGHTA, FQGNSA. This CDR3 has 14 residues. The CDR3 DNA sequence: TGTGCCAGCAGCTTAGCTGGGGCTGCAGATACGCAGTATTTT. Translating gives CASSLAGAADTQYF.

J is TRBJ1-2 and V is TRBV13; D unclear. V lost 3 bases and J lost 4, with 15 bases in between. This CDR3 has 15 amino acids. Germline CDR1 is PRHDT and CDR2 is FYEKMQ (reference sequence). The CDR3, as DNA: TGTGCCAGCAGCTTCTCCCCCGACACGGGCTATGGCTACACCTTC. This gives the protein CASSFSPDTGYGYTF.

This clonotype was observed once. This sequence joins TRBV4-1 and TRBJ2-6; D is unresolved. Germline lookup yields CDR1 MGHRA and CDR2 YSYEKL. Deletions cut 0 bases from V and 2 bases from J, with 5 bases between. The CDR3 has 15 amino acids. CDR3 amino acids: CASSQDSAGANVLTF. The CDR3 bases are TGCGCCAGCAGCCAAGACAGTGCTGGGGCCAACGTCCTGACTTTC.